The source of this TCR beta chain is a study of human T cells and chemical hapten exposure. Across the whole study: Patch tests put 0.01% DPC on the upper back, and the results were checked at 6 days.

In TCRdb, the RACE reads were re-called with MiXCR into one record per CDR3 protein. The sample consists of around 100,000 distinct CDR3 sequences, 10% to 11% of them appearing once. Time point of the sample: pre-sensitization, week 0. Treatment: therapeutic diphenylcyclopropenone sensitization with weekly scalp DPC. The V segment lost 5 bases and the J segment 4 bases; nucleotides outside the gene matches: 16. CDR3 size: 17 residues. Germline V gene sequence: CDR1 MNHEY, CDR2 SMNVEV (reference sequence). At least ten counts were recorded for this clonotype. This clonotype was sampled from a woman aged 55-70 years with alopecia areata. Some clones in this sample may be carry-over from other donors' samples. The source was whole blood, collected in connection with sensitization to the hapten diphenylcyclopropenone (DPC). The V gene is TRBV27, the J gene TRBJ2-7; 8 nucleotides agree with TRBD1. As DNA, the CDR3 is TGTGCCAGCAGTCCCCGCCTGGTCGGGACAGGAGCGTACGAGCAGTACTTC. Encoded protein: CASSPRLVGTGAYEQYF.